This T cell receptor (beta chain) stems from a study of T cell responses to AZD1222 COVID-19 vaccine. General observations from the study: Spike as a whole was targeted by vaccine-associated CD4 TCRs, dominant at 160-218 and 743-854.

Points on this clone: Its antigen is unidentified.

The CDR3 length is 15 residues. Germline V gene sequence: CDR1 SGHTA, CDR2 FQGNSA. With 2 bases removed from V and 5 bases from J, the gap between germline ends came to 12 bases. The method was immunoSEQ multiplex PCR; TCRdb's version includes in-frame clones alone and lacks a portion of them. Of 130,000 to 150,000 clones listed, less than 95% are singletons. The starting material was peripheral blood, obtained on day 0 of AZD1222 vaccination. The receptor's source is an adult in good health. The rearrangement links TRBV7-2 to TRBJ2-2; D is perhaps TRBD1 (5 bases). CDR3 amino acids: CASSLMTVGTGELFF. The CDR3 nucleotides are TGTGCCAGCAGCTTAATGACAGTAGGGACCGGGGAGCTGTTTTTT.